This entry is about one T cell receptor (beta chain). The data originate from a study of T cell changes during pregnancy in multiple sclerosis. Only in-frame clones appear in the TCRdb table, and some are missing; sequencing was by immunoSEQ multiplex PCR. The sample lists 85,000 to 100,000 clones; over 80% were seen once. The sample consisted of peripheral blood, taken in the first trimester of pregnancy. This clonotype originated in a female donor with multiple sclerosis, enrolled in a pregnancy study.

CDR3: CASSLKGGSTEAFF. CDR3 coding DNA: TGTGCCAGCAGCTTAAAAGGGGGAAGCACTGAAGCTTTCTTT. The rearrangement joins TRBV7-2 to TRBJ1-1; weak D call: TRBD1 (6 bases). There are 14 residues in the CDR3. V was pared by 2 bases and J by 4 bases, with 11 bases between. Germline CDR1 and CDR2: SGHTA and FQGNSA.